Listed below are T cell receptor beta chains from one sample, sequenced in a study of T and B cells in COVID-19 patients. TCRdb analysed the multiplex PCR reads with MiXCR anew, one entry per CDR3 protein. The sample has under 15,000 distinct CDR3 sequences; 29% are singletons. Sample: blood. All receptors derive from a human donor who had recovered from COVID-19. Both conserved end residues are part of each CDR3. D genes are given only for firm matches. Clone size appears in some rows only: once, few, many, or a class for an expanded clone.

>.|.|TRBV7-9|TRBJ1-2|15
CASSNSTVTNYGYTF
TGTGCCAGCAGCAATTCGACAGTTACTAACTATGGCTACACCTTC
>many|TRBD2|TRBV27|TRBJ2-1|16
CASSLYVAGGYNEQFF
TGTGCCAGCAGTTTATATGTGGCGGGGGGCTACAATGAGCAGTTCTTC
>few|TRBD2|TRBV27|TRBJ2-3|15
CASSLYTSGTDTQYF
TGTGCCAGCAGTTTATACACTAGCGGCACAGATACGCAGTATTTT
>.|TRBD1|TRBV27|TRBJ2-7|13
CASSLRTGYEQYF
TGTGCCAGCAGTTTACGGACAGGCTACGAGCAGTACTTC
>once|TRBD1|TRBV6-5|TRBJ2-6|18
CASSYAGTGGSGANVLTF
TGTGCCAGCAGTTACGCCGGGACAGGGGGCTCTGGGGCCAACGTCCTGACTTTC
>medium-sized|.|TRBV12-3/TRBV12-4|TRBJ2-3|15
CASSSYTGRTDTQYF
TGTGCCAGCAGTTCCTACACAGGGCGCACAGATACGCAGTATTTT
>medium-sized|.|TRBV30|TRBJ2-3|14
CAWSAGGSTDTQYF
TGTGCCTGGAGTGCCGGGGGAAGCACAGATACGCAGTATTTT
>few|.|TRBV20-1|TRBJ2-1|15
CSARLALPYKNEQFF
TGCAGTGCTAGATTGGCCTTACCTTACAAGAATGAGCAGTTCTTC
>.|TRBD1|TRBV27|TRBJ1-2|14
CASSLSPGGYGYTF
TGTGCCAGCAGTTTATCTCCAGGGGGCTATGGCTACACCTTC
>.|TRBD1|TRBV6-6|TRBJ2-1|14
CASSRDRVENEQFF
TGTGCCAGCAGCCGGGACAGGGTGGAGAATGAGCAGTTCTTC
>.|.|TRBV7-9|TRBJ2-5|11
CASRSQETQYF
TGTGCCAGCAGATCTCAAGAGACCCAGTACTTC
>.|.|TRBV5-4|TRBJ2-1|12
CASSFMSIEQFF
TGCGCCAGCAGCTTCATGTCGATCGAGCAGTTCTTC
>.|.|TRBV24-1|TRBJ2-3|14
CATSDLQHTDTQYF
TGTGCCACCAGTGATTTGCAACACACAGATACGCAGTATTTT
>.|TRBD2|TRBV6-1|TRBJ2-7|17
CASSEAPGGTSGYEQYF
TGTGCCAGCAGTGAAGCCCCTGGGGGGACTAGCGGGTACGAGCAGTACTTC
>medium-sized|TRBD1|TRBV19|TRBJ2-7|14
CASSVGDRGYEQYF
TGTGCCAGTAGCGTAGGGGACAGGGGCTACGAGCAGTACTTC
>few|TRBD1|TRBV27|TRBJ1-4|16
CASSPGQGGYDEKLFF
TGTGCCAGCAGTCCGGGACAGGGGGGATATGATGAAAAACTGTTTTTT
>.|.|TRBV6-5|TRBJ1-3|13
CARSPRLADTIYF
TGTGCCAGATCTCCCAGGCTAGCAGACACCATATATTTT
>.|TRBD2|TRBV20-1|TRBJ2-1|17
CSAPRPLAGVAYNEQFF
TGCAGTGCTCCGCGCCCGCTAGCGGGGGTGGCCTACAATGAGCAGTTCTTC
>few|TRBD1|TRBV5-5|TRBJ1-6|15
CASSPDRGYNSPLHF
TGTGCCAGCAGCCCGGACAGGGGTTATAATTCACCCCTCCACTTT
>.|.|TRBV6-5|TRBJ1-6|15
CASSLLGQQYSPLHF
TGTGCCAGCAGCCTCTTAGGACAGCAGTATTCACCCCTCCACTTT
>medium-sized|.|TRBV11-1|TRBJ2-5|15
CASSSVRGWTETQYF
TGTGCCAGCAGCTCGGTCCGGGGCTGGACAGAGACCCAGTACTTC
>many|TRBD2|TRBV12-3/TRBV12-4|TRBJ2-1|14
CASSTVRLADEQFF
TGTGCCAGCAGTACCGTTCGACTAGCGGATGAGCAGTTCTTC
>many|TRBD1|TRBV19|TRBJ2-1|15
CASSWDSGTYNEQFF
TGTGCCAGTAGCTGGGACAGTGGGACCTACAATGAGCAGTTCTTC
>many|.|TRBV27|TRBJ2-2|11
CASSPGGELFF
TGTGCCAGCAGTCCCGGGGGGGAGCTGTTTTTT
>once|.|TRBV20-1|TRBJ2-7|12
CSAQRLGDEQYF
TGCAGTGCCCAGAGGCTGGGGGACGAGCAGTACTTC
>many|.|TRBV12-3/TRBV12-4|TRBJ2-3|14
CASSQGVGTDTQYF
TGTGCCAGCAGCCAGGGAGTCGGCACAGATACGCAGTATTTT
>medium-sized|.|TRBV29-1|TRBJ1-1|15
CSVVYVVSRNTEAFF
TGCAGCGTTGTATATGTGGTGTCGAGGAACACTGAAGCTTTCTTT
>.|.|TRBV12-3/TRBV12-4|TRBJ1-3|14
CASSHDNAGNTIYF
TGTGCCAGCAGCCACGACAATGCCGGAAACACCATATATTTT
>many|.|TRBV6-6|TRBJ2-7|13
CASRPDVIYEQYF
TGTGCCAGCCGTCCTGACGTTATCTACGAGCAGTACTTC
>.|.|TRBV27|TRBJ1-3|14
CASSSTPSGNTIYF
TGTGCCAGCAGTTCCACCCCCTCTGGAAACACCATATATTTT
>medium-sized|TRBD2|TRBV27|TRBJ2-3|15
CASSLGTSDTDTQYF
TGTGCCAGCAGTTTAGGGACTAGCGACACAGATACGCAGTATTTT
>.|TRBD1|TRBV7-6|TRBJ2-7|15
CASSPETGESYEQYF
TGTGCCAGCAGCCCCGAGACAGGGGAATCCTACGAGCAGTACTTC
>few|.|TRBV6-5|TRBJ1-2|17
CASIDIKDEAYKFGYTF
TGTGCCAGCATCGATATCAAGGACGAAGCATACAAGTTCGGCTACACCTTC
>.|TRBD2|TRBV5-1|TRBJ2-3|15
CASSLTGTSESTQYF
TGCGCCAGCAGCCTGACCGGGACTAGCGAATCCACGCAGTATTTT
>once|TRBD1|TRBV5-1|TRBJ1-4|13
CASSPVSTGKLFF
TGCGCCAGCAGCCCCGTTTCGACAGGGAAACTGTTTTTT
>.|.|TRBV5-4|TRBJ2-1|15
CASSLGGSGYNEQFF
TGTGCCAGCAGCTTAGGTGGGAGTGGATACAATGAGCAGTTCTTC
>medium-sized|TRBD2|TRBV5-6|TRBJ2-1|13
CASSLTSVDEQFF
TGTGCCAGCAGCCTAACTAGCGTCGATGAGCAGTTCTTC
>.|.|TRBV6-4|TRBJ1-6|15
CASSDSGHSNSPLHF
TGTGCCAGCAGTGACTCCGGACATTCCAATTCACCCCTCCACTTT
>medium-sized|TRBD2|TRBV29-1|TRBJ2-7|13
CSVGSSGIYEQYF
TGCAGCGTTGGCTCTAGCGGGATCTACGAGCAGTACTTC
>medium-sized|.|TRBV6-5|TRBJ2-7|15
CASSYTSPQWGEQYF
TGTGCCAGCAGTTATACCTCACCCCAATGGGGCGAGCAGTACTTC
>.|.|TRBV6-5|TRBJ2-7|14
CASGRDGSSYEQYF
TGTGCCAGCGGACGCGACGGGAGCTCCTACGAGCAGTACTTC
>.|.|TRBV5-4|TRBJ2-7|14
CASSKGGSTYEQYF
TGTGCCAGCAGCAAGGGGGGCAGTACCTACGAGCAGTACTTC
>few|.|TRBV6-6|TRBJ2-5|12
CASSIGGETQYF
TGTGCCAGCAGTATAGGTGGGGAGACCCAGTACTTC
>.|.|TRBV5-1|TRBJ2-3|15
CASSFSVITLDTQYF
TGCGCCAGCAGCTTTAGCGTGATTACACTAGATACGCAGTATTTT
>many|.|TRBV6-2/TRBV6-3|TRBJ2-7|12
CASRTLAYEQYF
TGTGCCAGCCGGACTTTGGCCTACGAGCAGTACTTC
>many|.|TRBV5-6|TRBJ2-7|11
CASSQGNEQYF
TGTGCCAGCAGCCAGGGGAACGAGCAGTACTTC
>medium-sized|TRBD1|TRBV6-5|TRBJ2-2|16
CASSYSTGLGTGELFF
TGTGCCAGCAGTTACTCGACAGGGTTGGGCACCGGGGAGCTGTTTTTT
>.|TRBD2|TRBV20-1|TRBJ2-1|14
CSAQGLAGYNEQFF
TGCAGTGCGCAGGGCCTAGCGGGCTACAATGAGCAGTTCTTC
>medium-sized|.|TRBV19|TRBJ2-5|15
CASSIQTGREETQYF
TGTGCCAGTAGTATACAAACGGGCAGGGAAGAGACCCAGTACTTC
>few|TRBD2|TRBV10-3|TRBJ2-1|16
CAISEPTSGVYNEQFF
TGTGCCATCAGTGAGCCAACTAGCGGGGTCTACAATGAGCAGTTCTTC
>.|.|TRBV5-4|TRBJ1-4|16
CASSLAAAATMEKLFF
TGTGCCAGCAGCTTGGCCGCAGCAGCCACCATGGAAAAACTGTTTTTT
>medium-sized|.|TRBV29-1|TRBJ2-3|13
CSVEIGGGDTQYF
TGCAGCGTTGAGATCGGGGGAGGAGATACGCAGTATTTT